This paragraph reports one T cell receptor beta chain. These data are taken from a study of blood T cell repertoires in COVID-19. About the research overall: Donors in the United States, Italy and Spain gave samples during acute or convalescent COVID-19.

Clones were sequenced by immunoSEQ multiplex PCR, and TCRdb holds only the in-frame ones, with some missing. Of roughly 520,000 clones in the sample, 70% to 90% are singletons; the top ten hold 1.8%. The germline V gene encodes CDR1 SNHLY and CDR2 FYNNEI. The CDR3 covers 15 residues. The V and J ends lost 6 bases and 2 bases, in that order; junction bases with no gene match: 7. The rearrangement links TRBV2 to TRBJ2-7, with 10 bases fitting TRBD2. The source of this sequence is a woman aged 40 to 55 who had recovered from COVID-19. The sequenced sample consisted of PBMCs or T cells enriched from blood (not recorded which). The CDR3 DNA sequence: TGTGCCAGCAGACCGACTCTAGCGGGGGCCTACGAGCAGTACTTC. As protein: CASRPTLAGAYEQYF.